The rows below give T cell receptor beta chains drawn from one sample of a study of T cell responses to AZD1222 COVID-19 vaccine. Profiled with immunoSEQ multiplex PCR; TCRdb holds only in-frame clones, not every one. The repertoire has about 64,000 clones, approximately 80% of them found once; the top ten carry roughly an eighth. The input for sequencing was peripheral blood, taken 28 days after the second AZD1222 dose. These receptors were obtained from an adult who received the AZD1222 COVID-19 vaccine. CDR3s leave out the opening cysteine and the closing phenylalanine or tryptophan. Fields, in order: J gene, clone size, V gene, CDR3 protein. The size field is filled for only some rows; it gives once, few, many or a size class.

TRBJ1-6 | - | TRBV2 | ASSPSSGLLGSPLH
TRBJ1-2 | - | TRBV5-5 | ASSFEQGPLYGYT
TRBJ1-5 | - | TRBV19 | ASGDGGNQPQH
TRBJ2-3 | - | TRBV18 | ASSPRTPWEADTQY
TRBJ2-4 | few | TRBV5-6 | ASSLYGIQY
TRBJ2-2 | once | TRBV25-1 | ASSELQGGTGELF
TRBJ1-1 | - | TRBV18 | ASSQLLAAEVTEAF
TRBJ1-2 | - | TRBV5-1 | ASSLGQGTYGYT
TRBJ2-2 | - | TRBV24-1 | ATSGGQGTGELF
TRBJ2-2 | - | TRBV29-1 | SVRESGELF
TRBJ1-1 | once | TRBV6-5 | ASLPGGGWTEAF
TRBJ2-1 | - | TRBV28 | ASSFGPGDTYNEQF
TRBJ1-6 | - | TRBV29-1 | SVGRDYNSPLH
TRBJ1-1 | - | TRBV19 | ASSVSGTDYTEAF
TRBJ2-3 | - | TRBV6-5 | ASSYEVWGDTQY
TRBJ1-2 | - | TRBV18 | ASSLRQGPPIYGYT
TRBJ1-5 | - | TRBV29-1 | SVGSSNQPQH
TRBJ1-4 | - | TRBV30 | AWNGVNEKLF